Listed below are T cell receptor beta chains from one sample, sequenced in a study of Graves' ophthalmopathy and Graves' hyperthyroidism. TCRdb redid the calling of the multiplex PCR reads with MiXCR, one entry per CDR3 protein. Seen here are about 620,000 distinct CDR3 sequences, about 20% observed once, and the top ten hold roughly 7.4%. Sequencing used peripheral blood. Source of these receptors: a young woman with stable Graves' hyperthyroidism. Some clones in this sample may be carry-over from other donors' samples. CDR3s include the opening cysteine and the closing phenylalanine or tryptophan. D genes are given only for firm matches. The size entry is marked missing in some rows and otherwise reads once, few, many or a size class.

many TRBJ2-7 TRBV6-1 NA TGTGCCAGCGCCACCGAACAGGTGCGCCTTCACTTC CASATEQVRLHF
NA TRBJ1-3 TRBV10-3 NA TGTGCCATCAGTGTATACGGAAACACCATATATTTT CAISVYGNTIYF
many TRBJ2-7 TRBV6-5 NA TGTGCCAGCACCGCGGCCTCCTACGAGCAGTACTTC CASTAASYEQYF
NA TRBJ2-5 TRBV2 NA TGTGCCAGCAGACAGGGTCGGCACCAAGAGACCCAGTACTTC CASRQGRHQETQYF
many TRBJ1-2 TRBV12-3/TRBV12-4 TRBD1 TGTGCCAGCAGTCGGGGACAGAACTATGGCTACACCTTC CASSRGQNYGYTF
few TRBJ1-1 TRBV19 NA TGTGCCAGTAGGCAACAGGAGGGGAACACTGAAGCTTTCTTT CASRQQEGNTEAFF
many TRBJ1-2 TRBV28 NA TGTGCCAGCAGTAGAGGGACCGGCTATGGCTACACCTTC CASSRGTGYGYTF
many TRBJ2-2 TRBV5-1 TRBD1 TGCGCCAGCAGCGATCGACAGGGCACCACCGGGGAGCTGTTTTTT CASSDRQGTTGELFF
many TRBJ2-5 TRBV28 NA TGTGCCAGTGAACAGGCCCACCAAGAGACCCAGTACTTC CASEQAHQETQYF
many TRBJ1-2 TRBV6-5 NA TGTGCCAGCAGTAATACGAAGGGGAGTCGCTATGGCTACACCTTC CASSNTKGSRYGYTF
few TRBJ2-7 TRBV6-1 NA TGTGCCAGCAGTAGGTCGGGATTGGGGAGCGAGCAGTACTTC CASSRSGLGSEQYF
few TRBJ2-7 TRBV20-1 TRBD1 TGCAGTGCTAGAGGACCCTCGGGACAGAAAGCCTACGAGCAGTACTTC CSARGPSGQKAYEQYF
NA TRBJ1-2 TRBV11-2 NA TGTGCCAGCCGCCATCCGAGCCGGGGAAAGTGGGTCGAGGGCTACACCTTC CASRHPSRGKWVEGYTF
few TRBJ2-7 TRBV6-1 TRBD2 TGTGCCAGCAGTGCCACTAGCGGGGGGTCCTACGAGCAGTACTTC CASSATSGGSYEQYF
many TRBJ2-7 TRBV5-1 TRBD1 TGCGCCAGCAGCAAGGGACAGTTCTACGAGCAGTACTTC CASSKGQFYEQYF
many TRBJ1-2 TRBV20-1 NA TGCAGTGCTAGAGGAAGTCCCATCGACTACACCTTC CSARGSPIDYTF
NA TRBJ1-2 TRBV29-1 NA TGCAGCGTCAGGTCCCGCCACTATGGCTACACCTTC CSVRSRHYGYTF
NA TRBJ1-1 TRBV12-3/TRBV12-4 TRBD1 TGTGCCAGCATCCCAAGGGACAGAGAAGCTTTCTTT CASIPRDREAFF
many TRBJ1-5 TRBV20-1 NA TGCAGTGCTAGAGATCCACGGGAAAACCTGCATCAGCCCCAGCATTTT CSARDPRENLHQPQHF
many TRBJ2-6 TRBV28 NA TGTGCCAGCAGTTTTAGCGGTCACTCTGGGGCCAACGTCCTGACTTTC CASSFSGHSGANVLTF
NA TRBJ2-7 TRBV20-1 TRBD1 TGCAGTGCTAGAGATGGGGGGCAGGGGGCCACCTACGAGCAGTACTTC CSARDGGQGATYEQYF
many TRBJ2-7 TRBV6-5 TRBD1 TGTGCCAGCAGTTACCAGGGGGCGGGGCAGTACTTC CASSYQGAGQYF
many TRBJ1-1 TRBV28 NA TGTGCCAGCAGTTCTCCGGACGGAGCGAACACTGAAGCTTTCTTT CASSSPDGANTEAFF
many TRBJ2-7 TRBV28 TRBD1 TGTGCCAGCAGCCCGAGGGTGGGCAGGGGGCGCGACGAGCAGTACTTC CASSPRVGRGRDEQYF
NA TRBJ2-7 TRBV10-3 NA TGTGCCATCAGTGAGTCACCCCTTGGGGAATCCTCCTACGAGCAGTACTTC CAISESPLGESSYEQYF
many TRBJ2-7 TRBV7-9 TRBD1 TGTGCCAGCAGCTTAGCGGGGCCCGGACAGGGGACCTACGAGCAGTACTTC CASSLAGPGQGTYEQYF
many TRBJ1-1 TRBV6-1 NA TGTGCCAGCAGGCATGGCGCTGAAGCTTTCTTT CASRHGAEAFF
few TRBJ1-1 TRBV7-2 TRBD1 TGTGCCACCCAGGGGGCGGAGACTGAAGCTTTCTTT CATQGAETEAFF
NA TRBJ2-2 TRBV28 TRBD2 TGTGCCAGCAGTAGGACTAGGCCGAACACCGGGGAGCTGTTTTTT CASSRTRPNTGELFF
few TRBJ2-5 TRBV27 TRBD2 TGTGCCAGCAGTTCCCCTGTAGCGGGGGGTTCCCAGACCCAGTACTTC CASSSPVAGGSQTQYF
many TRBJ1-1 TRBV6-1 NA TGTGCCAGCAGCCGAAGCGGACAGCTGAACACTGAAGCTTTCTTT CASSRSGQLNTEAFF
NA TRBJ2-5 TRBV9 TRBD2 TGTGCCAGCAGCCCGTCTCGGAGACTAGCGGACCAAGAGACCCAGTACTTC CASSPSRRLADQETQYF
NA TRBJ1-5 TRBV4-2 NA TGTGCCAGCAGCCAAGAAATGATGGGACAGCCCCAGCATTTT CASSQEMMGQPQHF
NA TRBJ1-5 TRBV19 NA TGTGCCAGTAGTATAGGTAATCGGAATCATCCCCAGCATTTT CASSIGNRNHPQHF
many TRBJ1-1 TRBV19 TRBD1 TGTGCCAGTATGGGACAGGGAATGAACACTGAAGCTTTCTTT CASMGQGMNTEAFF
few TRBJ1-5 TRBV20-1 NA TGCAGTGCTAGAGCGCGAATTAGAGGCAATCAGCCCCAGCATTTT CSARARIRGNQPQHF
NA TRBJ2-1 TRBV11-2 NA TGTGCCAGCAGCTTGACCGTTGAGCAGTTCTTC CASSLTVEQFF
many TRBJ2-4 TRBV11-2 NA TGTGCCAGCAGCTTAGATGCAGGGGGGACAAACATTCAGTACTTC CASSLDAGGTNIQYF
many TRBJ1-2 TRBV24-1 NA TGTGCCACCAGTGATCGCTATGGCTACACCTTC CATSDRYGYTF
many TRBJ2-1 TRBV7-7 NA TGTGCTAGCAGCTTAGAGGTAGGGAATGAGCAGTTCTTC CASSLEVGNEQFF
NA TRBJ2-5 TRBV18 NA TGTGCCAGCTCGCCGGGGCGCTGGGAGACCCAGTACTTC CASSPGRWETQYF
many TRBJ1-1 TRBV28 NA TGTGCCAGCAGTTTGAGCGTGGGGGCTTTCTTT CASSLSVGAFF
few TRBJ1-3 TRBV4-1 NA TGCGCCAGCAGCCAACTCATTCGGACAGCTTTCTCTGGAAACACCATATATTTT CASSQLIRTAFSGNTIYF
many TRBJ1-2 TRBV28 TRBD1 TGTGCCAGCAGCCCGGGACAGAGATCCTATGGCTACACCTTC CASSPGQRSYGYTF
few TRBJ2-2 TRBV24-1 NA TGTGCCACCAGTTCAACCAGGGTGGGGACCGGGGAGCTGTTTTTT CATSSTRVGTGELFF
NA TRBJ2-2 TRBV5-6 NA TGTGCCAGCAGCTTGGACAGGGTGCGACGCGGGGAGCTGTTTTTT CASSLDRVRRGELFF
many TRBJ2-7 TRBV6-5 NA TGTGCCAGCACCCCCGGGCCGGGAGTCGGCGACGAGCAGTACTTC CASTPGPGVGDEQYF
few TRBJ1-1 TRBV19 NA TGTGCCAGTATATGGCAATTGGGGATGAACACTGAAGCTTTCTTT CASIWQLGMNTEAFF
many TRBJ1-5 TRBV19 NA TGTGCCACCACCCAGGCCGGCAATCAGCCCCAGCATTTT CATTQAGNQPQHF
many TRBJ1-2 TRBV5-1 NA TGCGCCAGCAGCTTTACAGGAACTACTAACTATGGCTACACCTTC CASSFTGTTNYGYTF
many TRBJ1-2 TRBV9 NA TGTGCCAGCAGCGTAGGCACCACCCTGGGTAACTATGGCTACACCTTC CASSVGTTLGNYGYTF